This is a list of T cell receptor beta chains from one sample in a study of vaccination effects on CD4 cells after COVID-19. TCRdb's copy holds only in-frame clones and misses some; the assay was immunoSEQ multiplex PCR. The table shows 55,000 to 80,000 clones, with around 80% occurring only once. No antigen has been identified for these receptors. Sequencing was performed on CD4+ T cells from PBMCs cultured with SARS-CoV-2 spike peptides, taken before COVID-19 vaccination. The receptors here all came from a human donor who received a COVID-19 vaccine. The CDR3 runs from the conserved cysteine through the conserved F or W. D genes are given only for firm matches. Size is stated for part of the rows, as once, few or many counts, or as a class when the clone is expanded.

d_gene	abundance	v_gene	len	j_gene	CDR3nt	CDR3aa
TRBD1	NA	TRBV5-5	16	TRBJ1-5	TGTGCCAGCAGCTTATCGGGACAGGGTCTCAATCAGCCCCAGCATTTT	CASSLSGQGLNQPQHF
NA	NA	TRBV4-1	11	TRBJ1-3	TGCGCCAGCAGCCAAGAAGACACCATATATTTT	CASSQEDTIYF
NA	few	TRBV7-9	19	TRBJ2-6	TGTGCCAGCAGCCCTCGACGGTTCAAACCTCCCTCTGGGGCCAACGTCCTGACTTTC	CASSPRRFKPPSGANVLTF
NA	once	TRBV6-2/TRBV6-3	14	TRBJ2-6	TGTGCCAGCAGTGGGGGAGGTGGGGCCAACGTCCTGACTTTC	CASSGGGGANVLTF
TRBD2	few	TRBV10-2	15	TRBJ2-3	TGCGCCAGCGGGGACGGGCGGGGGGCGGTAGATACGCAGTATTTT	CASGDGRGAVDTQYF
NA	NA	TRBV5-1	13	TRBJ1-4	TGCGCCAGCAGCTCGGGGCCGAATGAAAAACTGTTTTTT	CASSSGPNEKLFF
NA	NA	TRBV5-1	14	TRBJ2-5	TGCGCCAGCAGCTTGTCGGATACCCAAGAGACCCAGTACTTC	CASSLSDTQETQYF
NA	NA	TRBV15	16	TRBJ1-3	TGTGCCACCAGCAGAGATGTGCCGGGACCGGGAAACACCATATATTTT	CATSRDVPGPGNTIYF
TRBD1	NA	TRBV2	16	TRBJ1-2	TGTGCCAGCATTGTGGGCGGGACAGGGGGTAAGGATGGCTACACCTTC	CASIVGGTGGKDGYTF
NA	NA	TRBV24-1	12	TRBJ2-3	TGTGCCACCAGTGATGGGGGACAATGGCAGTATTTT	CATSDGGQWQYF
NA	NA	TRBV7-3	14	TRBJ1-6	TGTGCCAGCAGCTTAACTTTGACGGAAGCACCCCTCCACTTT	CASSLTLTEAPLHF
NA	NA	TRBV5-5	14	TRBJ1-1	TGTGCCAGCAGCTTGGTCCAGCTCAACACTGAAGCTTTCTTT	CASSLVQLNTEAFF
NA	NA	TRBV27	13	TRBJ1-5	TGTGCCAGCAGTCGAACTTACAATCAGCCCCAGCATTTT	CASSRTYNQPQHF
NA	NA	TRBV5-1	16	TRBJ2-3	TGCGCCAGCAGCTTGGACAGGAGATTGGGCCAGGATACGCAGTATTTT	CASSLDRRLGQDTQYF
NA	NA	TRBV18	13	TRBJ2-1	TGTGCCAGCTCACCAGGCTTGTACAATGAGCAGTTCTTC	CASSPGLYNEQFF
NA	NA	TRBV28	15	TRBJ2-1	TGTGCCAGCAGTAAGGGCCCGAAACCATACAATGAGCAGTTCTTC	CASSKGPKPYNEQFF
TRBD2	NA	TRBV7-2	14	TRBJ2-5	TGTGCCAGCAGCCCTCGGACTAGTAAAGAGACCCAGTACTTC	CASSPRTSKETQYF
NA	few	TRBV9	15	TRBJ1-4	TGTGCCAGCAGCGTATCGGAGTCAACTAATGAAAAACTGTTTTTT	CASSVSESTNEKLFF
NA	NA	TRBV27	13	TRBJ1-1	TGTGCCAGCAGTACAACTACGAACACTGAAGCTTTCTTT	CASSTTTNTEAFF
TRBD1	NA	TRBV7-3	15	TRBJ2-5	TGTGCCAGCAGCCCGTACAGGGGGCGCGGGGAGACCCAGTACTTC	CASSPYRGRGETQYF
NA	NA	TRBV4-1	14	TRBJ1-1	TGCGCCAGCAGCCAACAGGGGTCGAACACTGAAGCTTTCTTT	CASSQQGSNTEAFF
TRBD2	NA	TRBV5-6	15	TRBJ2-3	TGTGCCAGCAGCGGTGGGGGACTAGCGGGGGATACGCAGTATTTT	CASSGGGLAGDTQYF
TRBD1	NA	TRBV5-1	18	TRBJ2-5	TGCGCCAGCAGCGCCCGACAGGGTCGGTTTTCCGGCCAAGAGACCCAGTACTTC	CASSARQGRFSGQETQYF
TRBD1	NA	TRBV18	15	TRBJ2-2	TGTGCCAGCTCACCGGACAGGGGAATGGCCGGGGAGCTGTTTTTT	CASSPDRGMAGELFF
NA	NA	TRBV10-1	15	TRBJ2-2	TGCGCCAGCAGTGAACTGTCAGGGAACACCGGGGAGCTGTTTTTT	CASSELSGNTGELFF
TRBD2	NA	TRBV4-1	16	TRBJ2-1	TGCGCCAGCAGTCTAGGGGCGAGCGGGGGGGTGAATGAGCAGTTCTTC	CASSLGASGGVNEQFF
NA	NA	TRBV5-1	18	TRBJ2-3	TGCGCCAGCAGCTTGGATTCCGGGGGCAGGGTGGGCACAGATACGCAGTATTTT	CASSLDSGGRVGTDTQYF
TRBD1	NA	TRBV6-5	15	TRBJ1-3	TGTGCCAGCAGGAGGACAGGGACCTCTGGAAACACCATATATTTT	CASRRTGTSGNTIYF
TRBD2	NA	TRBV9	16	TRBJ2-2	TGTGCCAGCAGCGTACGAATTAGCGGGGACACCGGGGAGCTGTTTTTT	CASSVRISGDTGELFF
NA	NA	TRBV5-1	15	TRBJ2-3	TGCGCCAGCAGCTTGGTCGGGGGTAGCACAGATACGCAGTATTTT	CASSLVGGSTDTQYF
NA	NA	TRBV5-5	14	TRBJ1-3	TGTGCCAGCAGCTTGGAGGGAACAGGAAACACCATATATTTT	CASSLEGTGNTIYF
NA	NA	TRBV24-1	13	TRBJ2-3	TGTGCCACCACAGGGCAGGGTACAGATACGCAGTATTTT	CATTGQGTDTQYF
TRBD1	NA	TRBV27	14	TRBJ1-2	TGTGCCAGCAGTCAATCAGACAGGGGCTATGGCTACACCTTC	CASSQSDRGYGYTF
TRBD2	few	TRBV28	15	TRBJ2-5	TGTGCCAGCAGTCGTAGCGGGGGGCTTCAAGAGACCCAGTACTTC	CASSRSGGLQETQYF
TRBD1	NA	TRBV5-1	14	TRBJ1-1	TGCGCCAGCAGCCCGGACAGGCTCAACACTGAAGCTTTCTTT	CASSPDRLNTEAFF
TRBD2	NA	TRBV7-2	15	TRBJ2-3	TGTGCCAGCAGTAGGACTAGCGGTACTGTAGATACGCAGTATTTT	CASSRTSGTVDTQYF